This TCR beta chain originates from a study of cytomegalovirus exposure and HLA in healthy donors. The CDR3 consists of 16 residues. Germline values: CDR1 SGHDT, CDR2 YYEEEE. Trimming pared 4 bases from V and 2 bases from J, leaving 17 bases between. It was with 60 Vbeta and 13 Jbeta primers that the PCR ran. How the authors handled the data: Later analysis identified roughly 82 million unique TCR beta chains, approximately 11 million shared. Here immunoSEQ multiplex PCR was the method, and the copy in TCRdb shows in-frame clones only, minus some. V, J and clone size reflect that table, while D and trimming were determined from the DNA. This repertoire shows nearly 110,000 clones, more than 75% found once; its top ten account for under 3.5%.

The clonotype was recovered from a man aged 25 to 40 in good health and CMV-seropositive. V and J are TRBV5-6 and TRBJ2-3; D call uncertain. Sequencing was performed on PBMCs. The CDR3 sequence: CASSRKTYITTDTQYF. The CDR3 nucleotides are TGTGCCAGCAGCCGGAAGACTTACATTACCACAGATACGCAGTATTTT.